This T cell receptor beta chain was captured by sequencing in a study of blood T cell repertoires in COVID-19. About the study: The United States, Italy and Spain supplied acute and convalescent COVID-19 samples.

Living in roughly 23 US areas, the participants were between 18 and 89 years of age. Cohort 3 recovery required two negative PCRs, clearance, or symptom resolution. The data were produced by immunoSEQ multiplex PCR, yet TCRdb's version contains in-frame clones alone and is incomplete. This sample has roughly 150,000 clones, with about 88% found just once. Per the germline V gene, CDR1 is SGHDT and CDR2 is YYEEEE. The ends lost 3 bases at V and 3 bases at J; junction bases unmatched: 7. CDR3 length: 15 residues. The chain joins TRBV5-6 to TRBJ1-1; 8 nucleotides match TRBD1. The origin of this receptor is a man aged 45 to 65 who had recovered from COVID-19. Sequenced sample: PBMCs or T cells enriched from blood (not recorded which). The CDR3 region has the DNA TGTGCCAGCAGCTACAGGGGGTTGGGTGACACTGAAGCTTTCTTT. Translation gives CASSYRGLGDTEAFF.